This T cell receptor (beta chain) was observed in a study of regulatory T cells in long-lasting Graves disease. The study's findings and limits: When disease was persistent, TRBV28, TRBJ1-2 and TRBJ2-5 were the favored segments.

The authors built TCR beta libraries using iRepertoire HTBI primers and Arm-PCR of CDR3 regions. Each CDR3 protein is one row after TCRdb ran MiXCR on the multiplex PCR reads. The sample consists of around 400,000 distinct CDR3 sequences, about 14% of them appearing once. Documented time point: newly diagnosed GD, antithyroid drugs for less than 3 months. Generation of the TCR library employed RNA extracted from PBMCs. Germline CDR1 SNHLY, CDR2 FYNNEI. Trimming took off 7 bases at V and 3 bases at J, with 10 bases between the two ends. This CDR3 is 13 amino acids long. This clonotype was seen only a few times. Its antigen remains unknown.

The TCR originated in a female donor with Graves disease. This sample comprised peripheral blood mononuclear cells (PBMCs), obtained at new diagnosis, from a patient treated with antithyroid drugs. The rearrangement uses TRBV2 and TRBJ1-5, with TRBD1 as a possible D gene (6 bases). DNA of the CDR3: TGTGCCAGCAAGACAGGTCCCAATCAGCCCCAGCATTTT. It encodes CASKTGPNQPQHF.